Below are 3 T cell receptor beta chains sequenced from a single sample in a study of shared clonotypes between healthy human individuals. Repertoires were generated with immunoSEQ multiplex PCR, while TCRdb's copy carries only in-frame clones and drops some. Of approximately 940,000 clones in the sample, approximately 80% are singletons; the top ten hold approximately 1.5%. Sequenced sample: memory CD4+ T cells sorted from blood. The subset denotes: CD45RA-negative fraction. The receptors come from a man aged 18-30 years in good health.

The chain recombines TRBV5-1 with TRBJ1-1; D not resolved. Trimming stripped 2 bases from V and 1 base from J, with 9 bases between. This CDR3 has 14 residues. Germline assignment: CDR1 SGHRS and CDR2 YFSETQ. Here the CDR3 reads CASSLVSQNTEAFF. The CDR3 DNA reads as TGCGCCAGCAGCTTAGTTAGTCAGAACACTGAAGCTTTCTTT.

This chain links TRBV29-1 with TRBJ1-1; possible D gene TRBD1, 6 bases. This CDR3 region has 15 residues. The V end was cut by 4 bases, the J end by 1 base, with 16 bases between. The germline CDR1 and CDR2 sequences are SQVTM and ANQGSEA. CDR3 nucleotide sequence: TGCAGCGTTGTCGGGAAGGGGGGGAAGAACACTGAAGCTTTCTTT. Its protein is CSVVGKGGKNTEAFF. The complete variable domain, with remaining parts taken from reference TRBV29-1 and TRBJ1-1, reads SAVISQKPSRDICQRGTSLTIQCQVDSQVTMMFWYRQQPGQSLTLIATANQGSEATYESGFVIDKFPISRPNLTFSTLTVSNMSPEDSSIYLCSVVGKGGKNTEAFFGQGTRLTVV.

This chain uses TRBV5-1 with TRBJ1-2; a weak D match, TRBD1 (5 bases). The germline V gene has CDR1 SGHRS and CDR2 YFSETQ. Between the trimmed V and J ends, which lost 0 bases and 7 bases, there was a span of 10 bases. The CDR3 has 13 amino acids. CDR3 in amino acids: CASSLDTGGGYTF. CDR3 DNA sequence: TGCGCCAGCAGCTTGGATACAGGAGGTGGCTACACCTTC.